A selection of T cell receptor beta chains follows, all from one sample in a study of blood T cell repertoires in COVID-19. The method was immunoSEQ multiplex PCR; TCRdb's version includes in-frame clones alone and lacks a portion of them. Of roughly 120,000 clones listed, 80% to 90% were seen once; the top ten hold roughly 2.1%. The sample was peripheral blood. All receptors come from a woman between 50 and 59 years old with acute or convalescent COVID-19. Each CDR3 is given with its conserved first and last residue. A D gene is named only where the DNA matches it firmly. Rows may omit the clone size; those that give it use once, few, many or a size class.

j_call,v_call,clone_size,d_call,cdr3_nt,cdr3_aa
TRBJ2-1,TRBV19,-,-,TGTGCCAGTACTCCAACGGTAACCTACAATGAGCAGTTCTTC,CASTPTVTYNEQFF
TRBJ2-1,TRBV7-6,-,TRBD2,TGTGCCAGTCAGCTTAGTTCAGGACTAGCGGGGGGAAATGAGCAGTTCTTC,CASQLSSGLAGGNEQFF
TRBJ1-2,TRBV10-3,-,-,TGTGCCATCAGTGAGTCGAGGCCAGAGGGCGGCTACACCTTC,CAISESRPEGGYTF
TRBJ2-7,TRBV30,-,TRBD1,TGTGCCTGGAGCGGGACAGACCCCTACGAGCAGTACTTC,CAWSGTDPYEQYF
TRBJ2-5,TRBV5-1,-,-,TGCGCCAGCAGGGGGCAGACGGGAGAGACCCAGTACTTC,CASRGQTGETQYF
TRBJ2-5,TRBV7-3,few,TRBD2,TGTGCCAGCAGCGCGACCGGGGGGCAAGAGACCCAGTACTTC,CASSATGGQETQYF
TRBJ2-5,TRBV10-1,-,TRBD2,TGCGCCAGCAGCCAGGGTCTAGCGGGAGTAGAGACCCAGTACTTC,CASSQGLAGVETQYF
TRBJ1-1,TRBV21-1,once,-,TGTGCCAGCAGCGTCCCGGGACAGGAGCCTGAAGCTTTCTTT,CASSVPGQEPEAFF
TRBJ2-7,TRBV6-2/TRBV6-3,-,TRBD2,TGTGCCAGCAGTTACGGGCTAGCGGGGGGCTACGAGCAGTACTTC,CASSYGLAGGYEQYF
TRBJ1-1,TRBV3-1/TRBV3-2,-,-,TGTGCCAGCAGCCAAGCTCGGGGGGCGGCTGAAGCTTTCTTT,CASSQARGAAEAFF
TRBJ1-2,TRBV29-1,-,-,TGCAGCGTCTTAGAAGAGGGCGGCTATGGCTACACCTTC,CSVLEEGGYGYTF
TRBJ1-1,TRBV24-1,-,TRBD1,TGTGCCACCAGTGATTCCGGGACAGGGGCAACTGAAGCTTTCTTT,CATSDSGTGATEAFF
TRBJ2-2,TRBV9,-,-,TGTGCCAGCAGCGTAGTCGAGGACGGGGAGCTGTTTTTT,CASSVVEDGELFF
TRBJ1-4,TRBV4-3,-,-,TGCGCCAGCAGCCAAGATCTCGGGGATGAAAAACTGTTTTTT,CASSQDLGDEKLFF
TRBJ2-5,TRBV11-3,-,-,TGTGCCAGCAGGTCAAACCCCCCAGGGGACGGAGAGACCCAGTACTTC,CASRSNPPGDGETQYF
TRBJ1-1,TRBV7-8,-,-,TGTGCCAGCAGCCCACAGGGCCGGGACACTGAAGCTTTCTTT,CASSPQGRDTEAFF